The clone carrying this TCR beta chain was detected many times. The antigen remains unidentified. After constant-region reverse-primer amplification, full-length variable regions underwent semi-nested PCR with Nested Universal Primer A. TCRdb independently ran MiXCR on the 5' RACE reads; one entry per CDR3 protein. This sample has 30,000 or so distinct CDR3 sequences, with roughly a quarter found just once. Broader study findings: Tumor memory CD4+ T cell TCR gene usage clustered with blood and lymph node memory CD4+ cells and lymph node naive CD4+ cells. Tumor-infiltrating Treg TCR alpha and beta sequences overlapped most with tumor naive CD4+ T cells, then blood naive.

The sequencing input was memory CD4+ T cells sorted from blood. Sample subset: memory CD4+ T cells, CD4+CD45RO+CD25-. The clonotype comes from a female donor with breast cancer.

The CDR3 DNA reads as TGTGCCAGCAGTTTTGGTGACAGCTCCTACGAGCAGTACTTC. It specifies CASSFGDSSYEQYF. The J gene is TRBJ2-7, the V gene TRBV27; possibly TRBD1 for D (5 bases). Trimming cost V 3 bases and J 0 bases, with 9 bases left between them. The CDR3 has 14 residues. Germline assignment: CDR1 MNHEY and CDR2 SMNVEV (reference sequence).